The 6 T cell receptor beta chains below were found in one sample sequenced in a study of blood T cells in healthy people across ages. A J-beta primer mix and a sample-barcoded 5' primer were used in a second PCR of about 6 to 12 cycles. TCRdb processed the 5' RACE reads anew with MiXCR; each CDR3 protein has one entry. Of about 1 million distinct CDR3 sequences in the sample, approximately 25% were seen once. These data were also reused for a study on T cells of mothers and their children.

Sequencing was performed on blood. The receptor source for this set is a girl aged 2 to 10 in good health.

V and J are TRBV29-1 and TRBJ2-3; D not resolved. Germline-derived CDR1 and CDR2 are SQVTM and ANQGSEA. CDR3 length: 14 residues. V was clipped by 1 base and J by 0 bases, with 8 bases between them. CDR3 loop: CSVEVAASTDTQYF. The CDR3 coding sequence is TGCAGCGTTGAAGTCGCCGCTAGCACAGATACGCAGTATTTT.

This clonotype has a handful of counts. V is TRBV20-1 and J is TRBJ1-2, with TRBD1 matching 7 bases. J lost 3 bases, V lost 5 bases, and 15 bases had no gene match. CDR1 and CDR2 from the germline V gene are DFQATT and SNEGSKA (reference sequence). This CDR3 comprises 16 residues. In nucleotides, the CDR3 is TGCAGTGCTGGCGACAGGGTGGTTAGTCAAGACTATGGCTACACCTTC. This encodes CSAGDRVVSQDYGYTF.

The V gene is TRBV18, the J gene TRBJ2-3; the D is unclear. This CDR3 spans 16 amino acids. Trimming took 0 bases from V and 3 from J, leaving 13 bases between them. CDR1 is KGHSH and CDR2 is LQKENI in the germline V gene. The CDR3 DNA reads TGTGCCAGCTCACCACCCGGCCGCCGAGAGACAGATACGCAGTATTTT. It encodes CASSPPGRRETDTQYF. The complete variable domain, with remaining parts taken from reference TRBV18 and TRBJ2-3, reads NAGVMQNPRHLVRRRGQEARLRCSPMKGHSHVYWYRQLPEEGLKFMVYLQKENIIDESGMPKERFSAEFPKEGPSILRIQQVVRGDSAAYFCASSPPGRRETDTQYFGPGTRLTVL.

In this sample, this clonotype turned up a few times. The chain links TRBV6-5 to TRBJ1-4; tentative D call: TRBD1 (6 bases). Germline V gives CDR1 MNHEY, CDR2 SVGAGI. Trimming shortened V by 2 bases and J by 10 bases, and 14 bases separated the two germline ends. The CDR3 covers 14 residues. CDR3 loop: CASSYKAGGGKLFF. In DNA form, the CDR3 reads TGTGCCAGCAGTTACAAGGCCGGGGGCGGAAAACTGTTTTTT.

The chain couples TRBV28 to TRBJ1-1; D uncertain. Germline V gene data show CDR1 as MDHEN and CDR2 as SYDVKM. Trimming took off 8 bases at V and 6 bases at J, with 10 bases between the two ends. This CDR3 is built from 11 residues. In nucleotides, the CDR3 is TGTGCCAGCCTATTCCCCCCTGAAGCTTTCTTT. Protein sequence: CASLFPPEAFF.

The V and J genes are TRBV16 and TRBJ1-1, with D unresolved. The length of the CDR3 is 16 residues. Germline CDR1 is KGHSY and CDR2 is FQNENV. V was shortened by 0 bases and J by 2 bases, with 13 bases between the two germline ends. CDR3 bases: TGTGCCAGCAGCCAATCGTCAGGTACAGCTAACACTGAAGCTTTCTTT. Translating it yields CASSQSSGTANTEAFF.